This T cell receptor beta chain was sequenced for a study of control samples from healthy donors and cancer patients. The method was immunoSEQ multiplex PCR; TCRdb's version includes in-frame clones alone and lacks a portion of them. The repertoire consists of approximately 110,000 clones, with about 89% occurring once and the leading ten covering 17%. Trimming removed 3 bases from V and 5 bases from J, with 13 bases in between. This CDR3 region has 13 residues. Germline loops: CDR1 GTSNPN, CDR2 SVGIG (reference sequence). The receptor comes from a woman between 45 and 60 years old in good health. The chain recombines TRBV30 with TRBJ1-2; no clear D. Sequenced: blood. CDR3 residues: CAWRRTASYGYTF. CDR3 DNA sequence: TGTGCCTGGAGGAGGACGGCCTCTTATGGCTACACCTTC.